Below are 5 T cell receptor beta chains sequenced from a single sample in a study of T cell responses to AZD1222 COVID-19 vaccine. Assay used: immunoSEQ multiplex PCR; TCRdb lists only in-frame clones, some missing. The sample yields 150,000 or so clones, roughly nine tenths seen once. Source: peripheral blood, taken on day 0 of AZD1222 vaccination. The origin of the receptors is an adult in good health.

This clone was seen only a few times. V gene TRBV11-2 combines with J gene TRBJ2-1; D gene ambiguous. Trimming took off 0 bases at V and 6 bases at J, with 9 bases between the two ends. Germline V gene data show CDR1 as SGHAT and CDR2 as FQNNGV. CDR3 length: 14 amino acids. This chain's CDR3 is CASSLDLPGNEQFF. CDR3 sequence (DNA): TGTGCCAGCAGCTTAGATTTACCAGGCAATGAGCAGTTCTTC.

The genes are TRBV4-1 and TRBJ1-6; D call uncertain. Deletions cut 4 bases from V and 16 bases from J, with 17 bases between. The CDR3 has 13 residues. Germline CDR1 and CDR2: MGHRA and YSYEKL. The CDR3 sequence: CASSPRESGALHF. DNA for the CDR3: TGCGCCAGCAGCCCCCGGGAGTCGGGTGCACTCCACTTT.

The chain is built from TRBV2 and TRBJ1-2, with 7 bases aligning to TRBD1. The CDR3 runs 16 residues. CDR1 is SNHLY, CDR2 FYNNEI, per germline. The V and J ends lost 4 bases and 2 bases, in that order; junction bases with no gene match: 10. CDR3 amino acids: CASSVQLQGMNYGYTF. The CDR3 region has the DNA TGTGCCAGCAGTGTCCAATTACAGGGGATGAACTATGGCTACACCTTC.

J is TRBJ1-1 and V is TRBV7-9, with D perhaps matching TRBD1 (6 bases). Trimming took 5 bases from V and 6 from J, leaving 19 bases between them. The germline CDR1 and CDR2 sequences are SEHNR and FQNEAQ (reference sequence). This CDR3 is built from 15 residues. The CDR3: CASSPTGTPFAEAFF. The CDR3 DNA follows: TGTGCCAGCAGCCCCACCGGGACACCCTTTGCTGAAGCTTTCTTT.

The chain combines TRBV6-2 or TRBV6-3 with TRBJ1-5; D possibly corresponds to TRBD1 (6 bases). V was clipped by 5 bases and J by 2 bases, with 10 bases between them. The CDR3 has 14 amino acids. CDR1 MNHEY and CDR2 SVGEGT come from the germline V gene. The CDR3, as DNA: TGTGCCAGCAGTATTGGACAGCGCAATCAGCCCCAGCATTTT. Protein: CASSIGQRNQPQHF.